Listed below are T cell receptor beta chains from one sample, sequenced in a study of T cells after yellow fever vaccination. TCRdb used MiXCR to reprocess the 5' RACE reads, holding one entry per CDR3 protein. The sample yields about 210,000 distinct CDR3 sequences, 3.2% seen once. This specimen was CD4+ T cells sorted from PBMCs, taken 10 days after the yellow fever booster vaccination. The receptors were sampled from a man aged 18 to 30 who received the YFV17D yellow fever vaccine. CDR3s include the opening cysteine and the closing phenylalanine or tryptophan. Each record gives: CDR3 protein, CDR3 DNA, V gene, J gene, D gene, clone size. A D gene is named only where the DNA matches it firmly. Expanded clones get a size class; other rows say once, few or many, or leave the size out.

CDR3: CASSLDFDEQYF
DNA: TGTGCCAGCAGCCTAGACTTCGACGAGCAGTACTTC
V: TRBV7-9
J: TRBJ2-7
D: NA
size: many

CDR3: CASGRDINQPQHF
DNA: TGTGCCTCCGGCCGGGACATCAATCAGCCCCAGCATTTT
V: TRBV10-3
J: TRBJ1-5
D: NA
size: NA

CDR3: CASSSEIGSGASTDTQYF
DNA: TGTGCCAGCAGCTCCGAGATTGGTAGCGGGGCGAGCACAGATACGCAGTATTTT
V: TRBV7-9
J: TRBJ2-3
D: TRBD2
size: many

CDR3: CASSLGDTGSGDQETQYF
DNA: TGTGCCAGCAGCTTAGGAGATACGGGTAGTGGGGACCAAGAGACCCAGTACTTC
V: TRBV7-9
J: TRBJ2-5
D: NA
size: many

CDR3: CASKRTDSITDTQYF
DNA: TGTGCCAGCAAGAGAACCGACAGTATCACAGATACGCAGTATTTT
V: TRBV6-5
J: TRBJ2-3
D: NA
size: many

CDR3: CASSAEQGYTQETQYF
DNA: TGCGCCAGCAGCGCAGAACAGGGATACACCCAAGAGACCCAGTACTTC
V: TRBV5-1
J: TRBJ2-5
D: NA
size: many

CDR3: CASTKWGQRTDTQYF
DNA: TGTGCCAGCACCAAATGGGGACAACGCACAGATACGCAGTATTTT
V: TRBV6-5
J: TRBJ2-3
D: NA
size: many

CDR3: CASSPPNSGGGGELFF
DNA: TGTGCCAGCAGCCCCCCAAACAGCGGGGGCGGCGGGGAGCTGTTTTTT
V: TRBV11-3
J: TRBJ2-2
D: TRBD2
size: NA

CDR3: CSVGTVSNQPQHF
DNA: TGCAGCGTTGGGACAGTTAGCAATCAGCCCCAGCATTTT
V: TRBV29-1
J: TRBJ1-5
D: NA
size: few

CDR3: CASSPAASRGTGELFF
DNA: TGTGCCAGCTCACCAGCGGCGTCCCGGGGCACCGGGGAGCTGTTTTTT
V: TRBV18
J: TRBJ2-2
D: NA
size: many

CDR3: CASSPQVRQSTDTQYF
DNA: TGCGCCAGCAGCCCCCAAGTGCGGCAAAGCACAGATACGCAGTATTTT
V: TRBV4-3
J: TRBJ2-3
D: NA
size: NA

CDR3: CASSTDRVSQSHDADTQYF
DNA: TGTGCCAGCAGCACTGACAGGGTCTCTCAAAGCCACGATGCCGATACGCAGTATTTT
V: TRBV12-3/TRBV12-4
J: TRBJ2-3
D: TRBD1
size: many

CDR3: CASSQGTASSYEQYF
DNA: TGCGCCAGCAGCCAGGGGACAGCGTCCTCCTACGAGCAGTACTTC
V: TRBV5-1
J: TRBJ2-7
D: TRBD1
size: many

CDR3: CASSLGTPLSYNEQFF
DNA: TGTGCCAGCAGCCTCGGGACACCTCTCTCCTACAATGAGCAGTTCTTC
V: TRBV7-2
J: TRBJ2-1
D: NA
size: many

CDR3: CASSLDRVWQPQHF
DNA: TGTGCCAGCAGCTTGGACAGGGTATGGCAGCCCCAGCATTTT
V: TRBV5-6
J: TRBJ1-5
D: NA
size: many

CDR3: CASSLAAYNEQFF
DNA: TGTGCCAGCAGCTTAGCAGCCTACAATGAGCAGTTCTTC
V: TRBV11-2
J: TRBJ2-1
D: NA
size: many

CDR3: CASRKVGLALSEQYF
DNA: TGTGCCAGCCGAAAGGTCGGGCTAGCGTTATCTGAGCAGTACTTC
V: TRBV6-2/TRBV6-3
J: TRBJ2-7
D: NA
size: NA

CDR3: CASSSLLGETQYF
DNA: TGTGCCAGCAGCTCGCTTCTTGGAGAGACCCAGTACTTC
V: TRBV7-9
J: TRBJ2-5
D: NA
size: many

CDR3: CASSLSTGSSYNSPLHF
DNA: TGTGCCAGCAGTTTATCGACGGGGAGCTCCTATAATTCACCCCTCCACTTT
V: TRBV27
J: TRBJ1-6
D: NA
size: NA

CDR3: CASSPDWFQGQFF
DNA: TGCGCCAGCAGCCCCGATTGGTTTCAAGGGCAGTTCTTC
V: TRBV4-1
J: TRBJ2-1
D: NA
size: many

CDR3: CSARTDLKNTEAFF
DNA: TGCAGTGCTAGAACAGATCTGAAGAACACTGAAGCTTTCTTT
V: TRBV20-1
J: TRBJ1-1
D: NA
size: NA

CDR3: CASSLMGGEKLFF
DNA: TGTGCCAGCAGCTTAATGGGTGGAGAAAAACTGTTTTTT
V: TRBV11-2
J: TRBJ1-4
D: NA
size: many

CDR3: CSAPVGTGRAEAFF
DNA: TGCAGTGCTCCCGTAGGGACAGGGAGGGCTGAAGCTTTCTTT
V: TRBV20-1
J: TRBJ1-1
D: TRBD1
size: many

CDR3: CASSQAVRRHTGELFF
DNA: TGCGCCAGCAGCCAAGCGGTCAGAAGACACACCGGGGAGCTGTTTTTT
V: TRBV4-1
J: TRBJ2-2
D: NA
size: NA

CDR3: CASSDGTGGANTGYTF
DNA: TGTGCCAGCAGCGACGGGACAGGGGGCGCGAATACTGGCTACACCTTC
V: TRBV11-2
J: TRBJ1-2
D: TRBD1
size: NA

CDR3: CSARGLMETQYF
DNA: TGCAGTGCTAGAGGTTTGATGGAGACCCAGTACTTC
V: TRBV20-1
J: TRBJ2-5
D: NA
size: many

CDR3: CASRLQGARPQHF
DNA: TGTGCCAGCAGGTTGCAGGGGGCAAGGCCCCAGCATTTT
V: TRBV6-2/TRBV6-3
J: TRBJ1-5
D: TRBD1
size: many

CDR3: CASSSSWTGRADTQYF
DNA: TGTGCCAGCAGTTCCTCCTGGACAGGGCGGGCAGATACGCAGTATTTT
V: TRBV28
J: TRBJ2-3
D: TRBD1
size: few

CDR3: CATSAPHGGGYGYTF
DNA: TGTGCCACCAGTGCCCCGCATGGGGGAGGGTATGGCTACACCTTC
V: TRBV24-1
J: TRBJ1-2
D: NA
size: few

CDR3: CASRYLEQGDNSPLHF
DNA: TGCGCCAGCAGATATCTGGAACAGGGGGATAATTCACCCCTCCACTTT
V: TRBV5-1
J: TRBJ1-6
D: TRBD1
size: many

CDR3: CSAWKSRTGDYEQYF
DNA: TGCAGTGCTTGGAAGAGCCGGACAGGAGACTACGAGCAGTACTTC
V: TRBV20-1
J: TRBJ2-7
D: TRBD1
size: many

CDR3: CASSSGGTFWANTEAFF
DNA: TGTGCCAGCAGTTCCGGCGGGACGTTTTGGGCGAACACTGAAGCTTTCTTT
V: TRBV6-2/TRBV6-3
J: TRBJ1-1
D: NA
size: NA

CDR3: CASSWRQGNSPLHF
DNA: TGTGCCAGCAGTTGGCGACAGGGTAATTCACCCCTCCACTTT
V: TRBV12-3/TRBV12-4
J: TRBJ1-6
D: TRBD1
size: many